These 30 T cell receptor beta chains were sequenced from one sample in a study of early T cells in non-severe SARS-CoV-2 infection. MiXCR, applied by TCRdb to the 5' RACE reads, yields one record per CDR3 protein. The repertoire includes some 56,000 distinct CDR3 sequences, more than 12% of them detected once, and roughly 3.9% sits in the top ten. This sample comprised whole blood, obtained at baseline. The receptors stem from an adult who was a healthcare worker with PCR-confirmed SARS-CoV-2 infection or an uninfected control (not recorded which).

This clonotype was counted ten times or more. This chain uses TRBV27 with TRBJ2-7; TRBD1 aligns across 8 bases. Germline CDR1 is MNHEY and CDR2 is SMNVEV (reference sequence). The CDR3 has 14 residues. V shed 5 bases, J shed 2 bases, and the junction held 5 bases outside the gene matches. CDR3 in amino acids: CASSPRTGPYEQYF. As DNA, the CDR3 is TGTGCCAGCAGTCCCCGGACAGGGCCCTACGAGCAGTACTTC.

The chain combines TRBV2 with TRBJ2-1; D gene ambiguous. The CDR3 has 16 residues. V shed 1 base and J shed 1 base, with 11 bases lying between them. Germline assignment: CDR1 SNHLY and CDR2 FYNNEI. CDR3 amino acids: CASSEGSGNSYNEQFF. The CDR3 coding sequence is TGTGCCAGCAGTGAAGGTTCTGGGAATTCCTACAATGAGCAGTTCTTC.

This clonotype was observed many times. The chain recombines TRBV27 with TRBJ2-3, with D uncertain. Germline lookup yields CDR1 MNHEY and CDR2 SMNVEV (reference sequence). The CDR3 has 11 residues. V was pared by 10 bases and J by 7 bases, with 12 bases between. The CDR3 reads CATQDGHTQYF. DNA of the CDR3: TGTGCCACCCAGGACGGGCATACGCAGTATTTT.

This rearrangement joins TRBV19 to TRBJ2-1; possible D gene TRBD2, 6 bases. Germline lookup yields CDR1 LNHDA and CDR2 SQIVND (reference sequence). CDR3 size: 13 residues. V lost 0 bases, J lost 12 bases, and 12 bases lay in between. The DNA of the CDR3 is TGTGCCAGTAGTATAGAGGACCGGGAGAGGCAGTTCTTC. It codes for CASSIEDRERQFF.

This clonotype showed up just a few times. This chain links TRBV6-1 with TRBJ2-2, with D uncertain. V lost 6 bases to trimming and J lost 10 bases, with 9 bases between them. CDR1 is MNHNS, CDR2 SASEGT, per germline. The CDR3 length is 11 residues. The CDR3 loop reads CASRRLLELFF. The CDR3 DNA sequence: TGTGCCAGCAGACGTCTGTTGGAGCTGTTTTTT.

This clonotype occurred many times. The chain is built from TRBV6-6 and TRBJ2-2; TRBD1 matches at 8 bases. CDR1 MNHNY and CDR2 SVGAGI come from the germline V gene (reference sequence). V trimming: 6 bases; J trimming: 4 bases; junction bases outside the gene matches: 4. This CDR3 comprises 14 residues. CDR3 in DNA: TGTGCCAGCAGCGACAGGGGTCGCACCGGGGAGCTGTTTTTT. Translation: CASSDRGRTGELFF.

The rearrangement links TRBV3-1 to TRBJ1-3; TRBD1 agrees at 7 bases. CDR3 size: 16 residues. The J segment lost 3 bases and the V segment lost 4 bases, leaving 9 bases of the junction unmatched. The germline V gene has CDR1 LGHDT and CDR2 YNNKEL (reference sequence). This CDR3 is CASSLRTGNVGNTIYF. The CDR3 bases are TGTGCCAGCAGCCTCCGGACAGGAAACGTTGGAAACACCATATATTTT. The variable domain in full, completed from reference TRBV3-1 and TRBJ1-3, reads DTAVSQTPKYLVTQMGNDKSIKCEQNLGHDTMYWYKQDSKKFLKIMFSYNNKELIINETVPNRFSPKSPDKAHLNLHINSLELGDSAVYFCASSLRTGNVGNTIYFGEGSWLTVV.

V gene TRBV20-1 combines with J gene TRBJ2-7, with 8 positions matching TRBD2. Germline CDR1 DFQATT, CDR2 SNEGSKA (reference sequence). V shed 1 base and J 7 bases; nucleotides not matched to a gene: 9. This CDR3 comprises 14 residues. The CDR3 reads CSARGGRLAREQYF. The CDR3 DNA sequence: TGCAGTGCTAGAGGGGGCCGACTAGCGAGGGAGCAGTACTTC.

V and J are TRBV7-6 and TRBJ1-5; TRBD1 matches 9 bases. The germline gives CDR1 SGHVS, CDR2 FNYEAQ. V gave up 5 bases and J gave up 5 bases; unmatched junction bases: 7. The CDR3 totals 15 residues. The CDR3 region has the DNA TGTGCCAGCAGCCCCGGGACAGGGACCGATCAGCCCCAGCATTTT. Its translation: CASSPGTGTDQPQHF. The full variable domain, with the rest looked up from reference TRBV7-6 and TRBJ1-5, is GAGVSQSPRYKVTKRGQDVALRCDPISGHVSLYWYRQALGQGPEFLTYFNYEAQQDKSGLPNDRFSAERPEGSISTLTIQRTEQRDSAMYRCASSPGTGTDQPQHFGDGTRLSIL.

The chain joins TRBV18 to TRBJ2-3; D unclear. Germline CDR1 is KGHSH and CDR2 is LQKENI. The CDR3 has 14 amino acids. Trimming cost V 2 bases and J 0 bases, with 6 bases left between them. The chain's CDR3 is CASSPFGSTDTQYF. The CDR3 DNA follows: TGTGCCAGCTCACCATTTGGCAGCACAGATACGCAGTATTTT. Combining the CDR3 with reference TRBV18 and TRBJ2-3 gives the whole variable domain NAGVMQNPRHLVRRRGQEARLRCSPMKGHSHVYWYRQLPEEGLKFMVYLQKENIIDESGMPKERFSAEFPKEGPSILRIQQVVRGDSAAYFCASSPFGSTDTQYFGPGTRLTVL.

The chain carries TRBV12-3 or TRBV12-4 and TRBJ2-7, with 12 bases identical to TRBD2. Trimming at V came to 5 bases and at J to 4 bases, leaving 6 bases not matched to a gene. The CDR3 is 15 residues long. CDR3 sequence (DNA): TGTGCCAGCAGTACCGGACTAGCGGGAATGTACGAGCAGTACTTC. Its protein is CASSTGLAGMYEQYF.

As concerns this clonotype: Given a much more abundant clone one base away, this may be a read error. The chain recombines TRBV12-3 or TRBV12-4 with TRBJ2-7, with D hard to call. The CDR3 runs to 13 residues. The V and J ends lost 6 bases and 5 bases respectively, with 14 bases between them. The CDR3 is CASSRGKSHEQYF. CDR3 nucleotide sequence: TGTGCCAGCAGCCGCGGTAAATCCCACGAGCAGTACTTC.

This clonotype turned up a few times. V and J are TRBV28 and TRBJ2-3, with unresolved D. Per the germline V gene, CDR1 is MDHEN and CDR2 is SYDVKM. The V end was cut by 7 bases, the J end by 4 bases, with 21 bases between. The CDR3 has 16 amino acids. This chain's CDR3 is CASITQPYSSSDTQYF. In DNA, the CDR3 is TGTGCCAGCATCACCCAACCCTATAGTTCTTCAGATACGCAGTATTTT.

This clonotype came up a few times. The J gene is TRBJ2-1, the V gene TRBV10-3; D uncertain. The CDR3 has 12 residues. The germline V gene encodes CDR1 ENHRY and CDR2 SYGVKD. V was cut by 2 bases and J by 9 bases, with 8 bases left in between. The DNA for the CDR3 is TGTGCCATCAGTGAGGAGGTTAGTGAGCAGTTCTTC. It specifies CAISEEVSEQFF.

This clonotype was detected only a few times. The J gene is TRBJ2-6, the V gene TRBV18; 7 bases agree with TRBD2. The J segment lost 0 bases and the V segment lost 3 bases, leaving 2 bases of the junction unmatched. Germline V gives CDR1 KGHSH, CDR2 LQKENI. This CDR3 has 16 amino acids. The CDR3 loop is CASSPGGGSGANVLTF. CDR3 coding DNA: TGTGCCAGCTCACCGGGCGGGGGCTCTGGGGCCAACGTCCTGACTTTC.

This clonotype has just a few counts. CDR3 amino acids: CASSQRGDNSPLHF. The CDR3 bases are TGTGCCAGCAGCCAAAGAGGGGATAATTCACCCCTCCACTTT. The rearrangement uses TRBV3-1 and TRBJ1-6, with D possibly TRBD1 on 5 matching bases. The CDR3 is 14 residues long. Between the trimmed V and J ends, which lost 2 bases and 5 bases, there was a span of 7 bases. Germline V lookup: CDR1 LGHDT, CDR2 YNNKEL (reference sequence).

V gene TRBV20-1 combines with J gene TRBJ2-7, with 9 bases fitting TRBD1. The CDR3 runs 12 residues. Germline assignment: CDR1 DFQATT and CDR2 SNEGSKA (reference sequence). V dropped 4 bases and J dropped 7; count of bases not matched to a gene: 5. Here the CDR3 reads CSAKQGAREQYF. The CDR3 DNA follows: TGCAGTGCTAAACAGGGGGCGCGTGAGCAGTACTTC.

The rearrangement uses TRBV20-1 and TRBJ1-2; tentatively, D is TRBD1 (5 bases). V was shortened by 5 bases and J by 4 bases, with 20 bases between the two germline ends. The CDR3 sequence is 15 residues long. Germline CDR1 and CDR2: DFQATT and SNEGSKA (reference sequence). In DNA form, the CDR3 reads TGCAGTGCTTCCTTCCGGGGCCGGACTAGCTATGGCTACACCTTC. Its translation: CSASFRGRTSYGYTF.

The chain uses TRBV6-6 and TRBJ2-7; a possible D gene is TRBD2 (6 bases). Germline lookup yields CDR1 MNHNY and CDR2 SVGAGI (reference sequence). This CDR3 is built from 13 residues. Trimming pared 5 bases from V and 0 bases from J, leaving 8 bases between. This CDR3 reads CASSRESSYEQYF. In DNA form, the CDR3 reads TGTGCCAGCAGTCGGGAGAGCTCCTACGAGCAGTACTTC.

This chain uses TRBV28 with TRBJ1-1; D remains ambiguous. This CDR3 region has 13 residues. Trimming cost V 7 bases and J 8 bases, with 17 bases left between them. The germline CDR1 and CDR2 sequences are MDHEN and SYDVKM. The CDR3 DNA reads as TGTGCCAGCAAGGAGACCGTCCCCACGGAAGCTTTCTTT. It specifies CASKETVPTEAFF.

This clonotype was seen ten or more times. This rearrangement joins TRBV7-2 to TRBJ2-7, with TRBD1 matching over 9 bases. The CDR3 is made up of 15 amino acids. V shed 5 bases and J 0 bases; nucleotides not matched to a gene: 5. Germline lookup yields CDR1 SGHTA and CDR2 FQGNSA. As DNA, the CDR3 is TGTGCCAGCAGCCCCAGGACAGGGGCCTCCTACGAGCAGTACTTC. Encoded protein: CASSPRTGASYEQYF.

This clonotype was counted many times. J is TRBJ2-3 and V is TRBV5-1; TRBD2 matches 11 bases. V shed 4 bases, J shed 3 bases, and the junction held 16 bases outside the gene matches. The CDR3 sequence is 19 residues long. From germline, CDR1 is SGHRS and CDR2 YFSETQ. CDR3 bases: TGCGCCAGCAGCAGGGGAACAACTAGCGGGAGTTACCGAACAGATACGCAGTATTTT. This codes for CASSRGTTSGSYRTDTQYF.

Only a few counts were recorded for this clonotype. The chain employs TRBV21-1 and TRBJ2-7; no check of the table's D call, TRBD1, against the DNA was made. TRBV21-1 is shown as a pseudogene. The CDR3 is made up of 16 amino acids. The CDR3 nucleotides are TGTGCCAGCACCAAGCCTCGGACAGGGGTGCAATACGAGCAGTACTTC. Its translation: CASTKPRTGVQYEQYF.

A few counts support this clonotype. The chain is built from TRBV5-1 and TRBJ2-7; D is possibly TRBD2 (6 bases). This CDR3 region has 11 residues. Germline V gene lookup returns CDR1 SGHRS and CDR2 YFSETQ. Trimming pared 7 bases from V and 7 bases from J, leaving 12 bases between. CDR3 residues: CASGTGREQYF. The CDR3 nucleotides are TGCGCCAGCGGGACGGGGAGGGAGCAGTACTTC.

At least ten counts were recorded for this clonotype. The genes are TRBV20-1 and TRBJ2-5; D unresolved. The CDR3 consists of 15 residues. V lost 1 base and J 5 bases, leaving 17 bases between the germline ends. From germline, CDR1 is DFQATT and CDR2 SNEGSKA (reference sequence). CDR3 residues: CSARVSPPSSETQYF. Written as DNA, the CDR3 is TGCAGTGCTAGAGTATCACCCCCCAGCTCGGAGACCCAGTACTTC.

Only a few counts were recorded for this clonotype. The chain combines TRBV27 with TRBJ2-3; TRBD2 aligns across 8 bases. Germline-derived CDR1 and CDR2 are MNHEY and SMNVEV (reference sequence). This CDR3 is 16 amino acids long. Trimming took 2 bases from V and 2 from J; bases not matched to a gene: 6. The CDR3: CASSLGTAGDTDTQYF. For the CDR3, the DNA is TGTGCCAGCAGTTTAGGAACAGCGGGAGACACAGATACGCAGTATTTT.

This clonotype has just a few counts. This chain uses TRBV4-1 with TRBJ1-5; D ambiguous. The V and J ends lost 2 bases and 0 bases respectively, with 5 bases between them. The CDR3 runs to 14 residues. From germline, CDR1 is MGHRA and CDR2 YSYEKL. The CDR3 spells CASSQFSSNQPQHF. Written as DNA, the CDR3 is TGCGCCAGCAGCCAATTTTCTAGCAATCAGCCCCAGCATTTT.

This chain links TRBV11-2 with TRBJ2-7, with 7 bases fitting TRBD2. CDR3 length equals 15 residues. Germline V gives CDR1 SGHAT, CDR2 FQNNGV. Trimming took 3 bases from V and 2 from J; bases not matched to a gene: 7. In nucleotides, the CDR3 is TGTGCCAGCAGCTTGGCTAGCGGAAGCCCCTACGAGCAGTACTTC. As protein: CASSLASGSPYEQYF.

This clonotype was recorded a few times. The genes are TRBV14 and TRBJ2-1, with D unresolved. The CDR3 sequence is 14 residues long. The V gene's germline CDR1 is SGHDN and CDR2 FVKESK. Trimming took off 3 bases at V and 0 bases at J, with 6 bases between the two ends. As DNA, the CDR3 is TGTGCCAGCAGCCACAGGTTCTCCTACAATGAGCAGTTCTTC. It specifies CASSHRFSYNEQFF.

This chain connects TRBV29-1 to TRBJ2-1; TRBD1 aligns across 10 bases. This CDR3 is built from 15 residues. Trimming took 2 bases from V and 4 from J; bases not matched to a gene: 5. Per germline, CDR1 SQVTM and CDR2 ANQGSEA. DNA for the CDR3: TGCAGCGTTGAAAGGCGGGACAGGGGTTACAATGAGCAGTTCTTC. This encodes CSVERRDRGYNEQFF.